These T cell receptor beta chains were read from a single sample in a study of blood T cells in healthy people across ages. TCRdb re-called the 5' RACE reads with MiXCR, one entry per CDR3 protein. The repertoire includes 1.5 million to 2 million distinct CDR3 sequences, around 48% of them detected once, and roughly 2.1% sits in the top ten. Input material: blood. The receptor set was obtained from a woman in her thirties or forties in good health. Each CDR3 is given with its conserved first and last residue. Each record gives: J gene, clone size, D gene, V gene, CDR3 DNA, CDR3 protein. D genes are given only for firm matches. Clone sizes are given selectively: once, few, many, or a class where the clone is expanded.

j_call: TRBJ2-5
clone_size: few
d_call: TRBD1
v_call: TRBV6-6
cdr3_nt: TGTGCCAGCAGTCAGGGGGCGGTGGGGCAAGAGACCCAGTACTTC
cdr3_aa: CASSQGAVGQETQYF

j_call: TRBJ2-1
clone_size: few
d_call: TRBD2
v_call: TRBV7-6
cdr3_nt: TGTGCCAGCAGCTTAGAGGGTCCTAGCGGGGGAACCCATCGCTCCTACAATGAGCAGTTCTTC
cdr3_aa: CASSLEGPSGGTHRSYNEQFF

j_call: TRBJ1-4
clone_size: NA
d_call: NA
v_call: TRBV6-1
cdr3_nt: TGTGCCAGCAGTGAAGCTCTGGGACGAGGTGAAAAACTGTTTTTT
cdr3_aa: CASSEALGRGEKLFF

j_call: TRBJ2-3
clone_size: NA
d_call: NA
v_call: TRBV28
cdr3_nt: TGTGCCAGCAGTTTAATTACGCTTGGGGGCACAGATACGCAGTATTTT
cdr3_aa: CASSLITLGGTDTQYF

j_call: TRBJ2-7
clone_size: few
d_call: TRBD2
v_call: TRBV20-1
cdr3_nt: TGCAGTGCTAGACTAGCGGGGGCGGTTCAGTTTGAGCAGTACTTC
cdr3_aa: CSARLAGAVQFEQYF

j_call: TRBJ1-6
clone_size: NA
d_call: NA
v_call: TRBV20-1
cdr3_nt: TGCAGTGCTAGGGACCCCGGAGGCTATAATTCACCCCTCCACTTT
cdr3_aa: CSARDPGGYNSPLHF

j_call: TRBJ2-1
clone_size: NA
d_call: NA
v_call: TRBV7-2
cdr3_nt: TGTGCCAGCAGCCCCCAGCGGGCCAGCTCCTACAATGAGCAGTTCTTC
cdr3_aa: CASSPQRASSYNEQFF

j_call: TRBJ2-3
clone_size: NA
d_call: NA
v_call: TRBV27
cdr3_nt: TGTGCCAGCATGGCGGGGGCATACACAGATACGCAGTATTTT
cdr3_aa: CASMAGAYTDTQYF

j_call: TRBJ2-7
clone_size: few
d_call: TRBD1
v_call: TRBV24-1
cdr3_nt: TGTGCCACCAGTGATCCGGGACAGCCTATTTACGAGCAGTACTTC
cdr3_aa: CATSDPGQPIYEQYF

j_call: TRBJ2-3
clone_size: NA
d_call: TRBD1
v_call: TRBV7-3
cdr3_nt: TGTGCCAGCAATTTCGGGACAGGGAGCGCAGATACGCAGTATTTT
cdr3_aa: CASNFGTGSADTQYF

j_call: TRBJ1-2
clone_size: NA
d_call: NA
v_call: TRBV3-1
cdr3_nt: TGTGCCAGCAGCCAAACACCGGGACGTTCCTCTGGCTACACCTTC
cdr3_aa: CASSQTPGRSSGYTF

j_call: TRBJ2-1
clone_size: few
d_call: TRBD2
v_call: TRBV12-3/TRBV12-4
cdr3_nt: TGTGCCAGCAGTCCCTTACCGACTAGCGGCGATGAGCAGTTCTTC
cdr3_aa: CASSPLPTSGDEQFF

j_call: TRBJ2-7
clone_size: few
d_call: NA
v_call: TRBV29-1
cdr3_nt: TGCAGCGGAGGACAGAGCTACGAGCAGTACTTC
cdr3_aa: CSGGQSYEQYF

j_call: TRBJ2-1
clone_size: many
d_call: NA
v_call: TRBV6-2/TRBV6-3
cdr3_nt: TGTGCCAGCTGCAGGGGACCCAATAGATACAATGAGCAGTTCTTC
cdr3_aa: CASCRGPNRYNEQFF

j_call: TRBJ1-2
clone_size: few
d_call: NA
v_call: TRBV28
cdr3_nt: TGTGCCAGCCATCCTGGGAGGGACTATGGCTACACCTTC
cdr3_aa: CASHPGRDYGYTF

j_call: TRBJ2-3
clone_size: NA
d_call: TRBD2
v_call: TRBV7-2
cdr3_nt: TGTGCCAGCAGCTCGAAGCGGACTAGCGGGGACACAGATACGCAGTATTTT
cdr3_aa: CASSSKRTSGDTDTQYF

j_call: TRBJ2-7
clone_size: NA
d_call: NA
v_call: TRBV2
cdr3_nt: TGTGCCAGCAGGCAAACGGACTTTAATGAGCAGTACTTC
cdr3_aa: CASRQTDFNEQYF

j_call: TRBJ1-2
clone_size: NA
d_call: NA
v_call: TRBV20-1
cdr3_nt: TGCAGTGCCAAGGACGCGACGGAGTACAGCTATGGCTACACCTTC
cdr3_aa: CSAKDATEYSYGYTF

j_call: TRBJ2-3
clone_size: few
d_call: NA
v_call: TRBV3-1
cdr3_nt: TGTGCCAGCAGCCAAGACGGGTCTTCACTAGGGGATACGCAGTATTTT
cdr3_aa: CASSQDGSSLGDTQYF

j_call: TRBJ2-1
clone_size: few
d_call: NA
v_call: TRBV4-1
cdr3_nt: TGCGCCAGCAGTGCACCGGGACGGCAGAACCCAGAGCAGTTCTTC
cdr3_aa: CASSAPGRQNPEQFF

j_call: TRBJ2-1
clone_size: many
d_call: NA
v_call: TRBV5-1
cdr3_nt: TGTGCCAGCAGCTTAGTACTAGGCAATGAGCAGTTCTTC
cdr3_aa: CASSLVLGNEQFF

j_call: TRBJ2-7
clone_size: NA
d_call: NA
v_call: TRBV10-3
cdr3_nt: TGTGCCATCAGTGATTCTGGCGAGCAGTACTTC
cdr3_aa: CAISDSGEQYF

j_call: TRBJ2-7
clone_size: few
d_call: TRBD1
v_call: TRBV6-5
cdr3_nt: TGTGCCAGCAGCCATCCCGGGACAGGGGACGAGCAGTACTTC
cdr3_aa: CASSHPGTGDEQYF

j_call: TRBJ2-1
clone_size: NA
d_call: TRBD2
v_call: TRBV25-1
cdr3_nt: TGTGCCAGCACCCCGGGGGCGGCTAGCGGGGGGGCCTTATATGAGCAGTTCTTC
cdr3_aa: CASTPGAASGGALYEQFF

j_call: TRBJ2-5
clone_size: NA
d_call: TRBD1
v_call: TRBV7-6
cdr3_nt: TGTGCCAGCAGTCTCGGGACAGGGGGCGTTAGGGAGACCCAGTACTTC
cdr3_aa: CASSLGTGGVRETQYF

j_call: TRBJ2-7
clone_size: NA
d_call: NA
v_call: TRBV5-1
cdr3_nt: TGCGCCAGCAGCTTGGGGCAGGGGTTCGGCGAGCAGTACTTC
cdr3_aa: CASSLGQGFGEQYF